One and the same sample provided the 21 T cell receptor beta chains below, sequenced in a study of T cells after yellow fever vaccination (dated by TCRdb to about 2019). Explained via the paper, the treatment or condition label denotes: live attenuated yellow fever vaccine strain. To prepare the library, 5' RACE was applied. Reads for this sample came from an Illumina NovaSeq 6000. TCRdb took the public reads, trimmed them with fastp at Q25, ran MiXCR for clone calling and kept in-frame beta chains. Identical CDR3 protein sequences are pooled into one entry, listed with their most common genes and DNA. The sample profile shows fewer than 450,000 distinct CDR3 sequences; approximately 3.9% of them were found once. Jointly, the top ten make up approximately 25% of the sample. The sample here was PBMCs, taken 5 days after the yellow fever booster vaccination. These receptors all come from a man between 18 and 35 years old who received the YFV17D yellow fever vaccine.

This chain uses TRBV29-1 with TRBJ2-7, with D perhaps being TRBD1 or TRBD2 (5 bases each). V was pared by 4 bases and J by 7 bases, with 11 bases between. CDR1 and CDR2 (germline): SQVTM, ANQGSEA. This CDR3 has 11 amino acids. The CDR3 coding sequence is TGCAGCGTTGTGGGGGTTCGGGAGCAGTACTTC. Translated, it gives CSVVGVREQYF.

This CDR3 reads CASSLGRGVNTEAFF. DNA for the CDR3: TGTGCCAGCAGCTTAGGTAGAGGAGTGAACACTGAAGCTTTCTTT. This chain joins TRBV13 and TRBJ1-1, with D hard to call. Trimming cost V 0 bases and J 0 bases, with 8 bases left between them. Looked up from germline, CDR1 is PRHDT and CDR2 is FYEKMQ (reference sequence). The CDR3 length is 15 residues.

This clonotype appeared a few times. This chain's CDR3 is CASSLLITGKANYGYTF. In DNA, the CDR3 is TGTGCCAGCAGTCTCCTTATAACAGGGAAGGCTAACTATGGCTACACCTTC. V usage is TRBV12-3 or TRBV12-4 and J usage is TRBJ1-2; D is possibly TRBD1 (6 bases). Trimming stripped 5 bases from V and 0 bases from J, with 19 bases between. The CDR3 has 17 amino acids.

The sample holds a few counts of this clonotype. The chain carries TRBV6-2 or TRBV6-3 and TRBJ2-5; no definite D call. Germline-derived CDR1 and CDR2 are MNHEY and SVGEGT. With 6 bases removed from V and 3 bases from J, the gap between germline ends came to 14 bases. CDR3 size: 14 residues. The CDR3 protein is CASSPSHRKETQYF. The CDR3 coding sequence is TGTGCCAGCAGCCCCTCACACCGGAAAGAGACCCAGTACTTC.

The gene calls are TRBV5-1 and TRBJ1-1; unclear D gene. Germline CDR1 is SGHRS and CDR2 is YFSETQ. V was cut by 3 bases and J by 3 bases, with 15 bases left in between. This CDR3 is built from 15 residues. For the CDR3, the DNA is TGCGCCAGCAGCTCGCTCCGGACCGGATACACTGAAGCTTTCTTT. This sequence encodes CASSSLRTGYTEAFF.

This chain links TRBV30 with TRBJ2-3; D might be TRBD2 (5 bases). Germline CDR1 and CDR2: GTSNPN and SVGIG (reference sequence). The CDR3 covers 13 residues. Trimming took off 8 bases at V and 3 bases at J, with 15 bases between the two ends. As DNA, the CDR3 is TGTGCCAGAGATCGGGGTTGGACAGATACGCAGTATTTT. This codes for CARDRGWTDTQYF. Combining the CDR3 with reference TRBV30 and TRBJ2-3 gives the whole variable domain SQTIHQWPATLVQPVGSPLSLECTVEGTSNPNLYWYRQAAGRGLQLLFYSVGIGQISSEVPQNLSASRPQDRQFILSSKKLLLSDSGFYLCARDRGWTDTQYFGPGTRLTVL.

In this sample, this clonotype turned up a few times. The chain employs TRBV9 and TRBJ1-6, with D tentatively TRBD1 (5 bases). This CDR3 region has 14 residues. Germline CDR1 and CDR2: SGDLS and YYNGEE. The V end lost 1 base, the J end lost 10 bases, and 12 bases lay between the germline ends. CDR3 loop: CASSVRLGGSPLHF. In DNA form, the CDR3 reads TGTGCCAGCAGCGTACGCCTGGGGGGGTCACCCCTCCACTTT.

This clonotype was observed a handful of times. The chain joins TRBV6-5 to TRBJ1-5, with D possibly matching TRBD1 (6 bases). This CDR3 has 15 amino acids. The germline gives CDR1 MNHEY, CDR2 SVGAGI. V was clipped by 6 bases and J by 7 bases, with 19 bases between them. The CDR3 DNA reads as TGTGCCAGCAGAAAAAACGGGGGGCCGGGGCAGCCCCAGCATTTT. Its protein is CASRKNGGPGQPQHF.

This clonotype was recorded many times. The chain links TRBV4-1 to TRBJ1-6; D uncertain. Trimming took 0 bases from V and 9 from J, leaving 15 bases between them. Germline V lookup: CDR1 MGHRA, CDR2 YSYEKL. The CDR3 totals 16 residues. The CDR3 reads CASSQDPSSLGSPLHF. The CDR3 DNA is TGCGCCAGCAGCCAAGATCCGAGCTCGCTGGGTTCACCCCTCCACTTT.

The chain combines TRBV6-6 with TRBJ1-4; the match to TRBD1 covers 11 bases. Germline loops: CDR1 MNHNY, CDR2 SVGAGI (reference sequence). Losses at the gene ends were 4 bases for V and 6 bases for J; bases not matched to a gene: 10. This CDR3 contains 17 residues. CDR3 sequence reads: CASSSQAGTGGHEKLFF. In DNA, the CDR3 is TGTGCCAGCAGTTCGCAAGCCGGGACAGGGGGTCATGAAAAACTGTTTTTT.

This clonotype was seen only a few times. The gene calls are TRBV20-1 and TRBJ1-5; possibly TRBD1 for D (5 bases). From germline, CDR1 is DFQATT and CDR2 SNEGSKA (reference sequence). The ends were cut back, 1 base at V and 7 bases at J, with 14 bases in the middle. The length of the CDR3 is 14 residues. The CDR3 region is CSARVGEPWQPQHF. As DNA, the CDR3 is TGCAGTGCTAGAGTAGGGGAGCCTTGGCAGCCCCAGCATTTT.

This rearrangement joins TRBV29-1 to TRBJ2-3; the match to TRBD1 covers 8 bases. There are 14 residues in the CDR3. CDR1 is SQVTM and CDR2 is ANQGSEA in the germline V gene. V trimming: 4 bases; J trimming: 2 bases; junction bases outside the gene matches: 5. The CDR3 region is CSVGQGRHTDTQYF. The CDR3 nucleotides read TGCAGCGTTGGACAGGGGAGACACACAGATACGCAGTATTTT.

This clonotype was picked up a small number of times. The rearrangement links TRBV2 to TRBJ1-5; D is unclear. CDR3 size: 14 residues. Germline V CDR1 and CDR2: SNHLY, FYNNEI. V lost 5 bases to trimming and J lost 11 bases, with 19 bases between them. CDR3 DNA: TGTGCCAGCAGTTTAGAACTGATCATTTACTCCCAGCATTTT. It yields the protein CASSLELIIYSQHF.

This clonotype was detected ten times or more. The chain employs TRBV6-5 and TRBJ1-5; D not resolved. Germline V gene data show CDR1 as MNHEY and CDR2 as SVGAGI. CDR3 size: 13 residues. Trimming removed 7 bases at V and 5 bases at J, with 12 bases between. The CDR3 region is CASKGLWDQPQHF. CDR3 DNA: TGTGCCAGCAAGGGTCTGTGGGATCAGCCCCAGCATTTT.

This clonotype turned up a few times. The CDR3 spells CATSKETSTDTQYF. CDR3 sequence (DNA): TGTGCCACCTCTAAGGAGACTAGCACAGATACGCAGTATTTT. J is TRBJ2-3 and V is TRBV7-2; unclear D gene. The ends were cut back, 10 bases at V and 0 bases at J, with 14 bases in the middle. CDR1 is SGHTA, CDR2 FQGNSA, per germline. The CDR3 has 14 amino acids.

This chain uses TRBV7-6 with TRBJ1-5; D might be TRBD1 (6 bases). The ends were cut back, 2 bases at V and 7 bases at J, with 12 bases in the middle. Germline V gene data show CDR1 as SGHVS and CDR2 as FNYEAQ. The CDR3 runs to 14 residues. The CDR3 here is CASSLKQGGQPQHF. CDR3 coding DNA: TGTGCCAGCAGCTTAAAACAGGGTGGCCAGCCCCAGCATTTT.

The V and J genes are TRBV5-1 and TRBJ1-1; TRBD1 aligns across 7 bases. The junction had 12 bases not matched to a gene; V was cut back by 3 bases and J by 4 bases. Looked up from germline, CDR1 is SGHRS and CDR2 is YFSETQ. The CDR3 covers 16 residues. The CDR3 sequence is CASSSNRQGRLTEAFF. The CDR3 DNA follows: TGCGCCAGCAGCTCAAACCGACAGGGTCGCCTCACTGAAGCTTTCTTT. The variable domain in full, completed from reference TRBV5-1 and TRBJ1-1, reads KAGVTQTPRYLIKTRGQQVTLSCSPISGHRSVSWYQQTPGQGLQFLFEYFSETQRNKGNFPGRFSGRQFSNSRSEMNVSTLELGDSALYLCASSSNRQGRLTEAFFGQGTRLTVV.

This clonotype was detected ten times or more. The chain is built from TRBV12-3 or TRBV12-4 and TRBJ2-7; TRBD1 aligns across 7 bases. V shed 6 bases, J shed 5 bases, and the junction held 7 bases outside the gene matches. The CDR3 runs to 13 residues. CDR3 sequence (DNA): TGTGCCAGCAGCCTACAGGGGCCCCACGAGCAGTACTTC. Its protein product is CASSLQGPHEQYF.

In its sample, this clonotype was seen a few times. This rearrangement joins TRBV18 to TRBJ1-2; 7 nucleotides line up with TRBD1. Germline V CDR1 and CDR2: KGHSH, LQKENI. V was clipped by 3 bases and J by 5 bases; unmatched bases: 3. The CDR3 consists of 13 residues. The CDR3 nucleotides are TGTGCCAGCTCACCCGGACAGGAATATGGCTACACCTTC. Its protein product is CASSPGQEYGYTF.

This clonotype was seen at least ten times. The V gene is TRBV4-3, the J gene TRBJ2-5; tentatively, D is TRBD1 (6 bases). This CDR3 is built from 15 residues. V lost 0 bases and J 5 bases, leaving 13 bases between the germline ends. In germline, CDR1 is LGHNA, CDR2 YSLEER. CDR3 sequence reads: CASSQDWGLRETQYF. CDR3 bases: TGCGCCAGCAGCCAAGACTGGGGGCTGCGGGAGACCCAGTACTTC.

This clonotype appeared many times. This rearrangement joins TRBV5-1 to TRBJ1-1, with D perhaps matching TRBD1 (5 bases). CDR1 is SGHRS, CDR2 YFSETQ, per germline. With 5 bases removed from V and 5 bases from J, the gap between germline ends came to 13 bases. This CDR3 is built from 13 residues. The CDR3 loop reads CASRSGARTEAFF. The CDR3 DNA sequence: TGCGCCAGCAGATCTGGGGCTCGGACTGAAGCTTTCTTT.